This T cell receptor beta chain was retrieved from a study of blood T cell repertoires in COVID-19 (TCRdb year 2020). Regarding the research as a whole: Samples from collaborators originated in the United States, Italy and Spain and spanned both the acute and convalescent phases of COVID-19. The repertoires were released in a freely available public database intended as a resource for research on the immune response to SARS-CoV-2. The prospective study material was composed of cDNA or gDNA derived from T cells, B-cell-depleted T cells, or PBMCs. The sample metadata nearly always contained a de-identified subject ID, COVID-19 status, age in years and sex. Samples came from the ongoing ImmuneRACE study (first 160 participants) plus 1,254 subjects from 6 global collaborators. HLA class I and class II types, where available, came from metadata supplied by the sample provider rather than from assay-based typing. Subjects who had been exposed to COVID-19, were actively infected with it, or had recovered from it provided the deeply sampled blood TCRbeta repertoires that made up the dataset.

What the research found in general, with its limitations: Clinical and demographic metadata were provided uncurated, with the amount varying by source and participant.

This clone was recorded only once. Its recognized antigen is unknown. Qualities for individual bases were not recorded, and no much larger clone is one base off. TCRbeta CDR3 regions were amplified from genomic DNA by means of the immunoSEQ Assay, a bias-controlled multiplex PCR. The paper's processing steps were these. Within the assay, amplification of reference gene primers was used to estimate how many nucleated cells each sample contained. To quantify the absolute abundance of each unique TCRbeta CDR3 rearrangement, sequence reads were collapsed and filtered. For each sample, productive Simpson clonality was calculated as the square root of Simpson's diversity index across productive rearrangements. In its TCRdb copy, this immuneACCESS table keeps in-frame sequences only and misses some clones. Where compared with another copy, unresolved V genes explain less than half of these, and the others have no known cause. V and J calls and clone size follow that table, whereas D and trimming were derived from the DNA. The table for this sample lists approximately 270,000 clones; just under 90% of them were counted only once. The biggest ten clones account for roughly 4.3% of the sample.

Participants in the prospective study were aged about 18 to 95 years, lived in some 24 United States geographic areas, and enrolled through a virtual design. To assign participants to cohorts, the prospective study relied on clinical history that participants themselves reported in a screening survey and a study questionnaire. In the prospective study, mobile phlebotomists collected whole blood, serum and a nasopharyngeal or oropharyngeal swab from each participant. Additional blood draws and questionnaires over an approximately two-month period could optionally be provided by prospective study participants. Before DNA extraction, blood samples from the prospective study were shipped at room temperature or frozen. The germline V gene (reference sequence) yields SEHNR for CDR1 and FQNEAQ for CDR2. V drops 2 bases and J drops 0 bases, leaving 20 bases in between. Measured from the cysteine to the phenylalanine, the CDR3 is 19 residues long. The entry retains the CDR3 DNA only, 57 bases that are in frame from base 1.

The receptor was isolated from a woman in her 30s with acute COVID-19. This receptor chain uses TRBV7-9 and TRBJ1-3; tentative D gene TRBD1, with 6 bases matching. Sequencing was carried out using PBMCs or T cells enriched from blood (not recorded which). The nucleotide sequence reads as follows: TGTGCCAGCAGCTTAAATGATTACAGGGAGTGGGACTCTGGAAACACCATATATTTT. Translation gives CASSLNDYREWDSGNTIYF.